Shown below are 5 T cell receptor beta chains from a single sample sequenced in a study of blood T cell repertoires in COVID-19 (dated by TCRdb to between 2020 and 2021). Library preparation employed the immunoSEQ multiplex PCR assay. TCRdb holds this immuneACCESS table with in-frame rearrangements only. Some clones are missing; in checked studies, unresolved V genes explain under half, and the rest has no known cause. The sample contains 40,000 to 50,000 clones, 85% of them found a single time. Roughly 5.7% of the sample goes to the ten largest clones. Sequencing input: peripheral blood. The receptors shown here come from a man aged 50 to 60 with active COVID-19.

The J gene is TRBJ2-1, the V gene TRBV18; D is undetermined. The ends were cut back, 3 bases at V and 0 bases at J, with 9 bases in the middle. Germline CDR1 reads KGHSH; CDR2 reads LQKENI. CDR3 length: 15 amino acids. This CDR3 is CASSPFRGSYNEQFF. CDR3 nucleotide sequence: TGTGCCAGCTCACCCTTTCGCGGCTCCTACAATGAGCAGTTCTTC.

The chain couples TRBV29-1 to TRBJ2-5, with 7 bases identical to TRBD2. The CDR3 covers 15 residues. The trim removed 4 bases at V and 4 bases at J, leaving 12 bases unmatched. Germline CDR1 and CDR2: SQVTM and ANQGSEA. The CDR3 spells CSVARTGGRIETQYF. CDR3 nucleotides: TGCAGCGTTGCCCGAACGGGGGGTCGGATAGAGACCCAGTACTTC.

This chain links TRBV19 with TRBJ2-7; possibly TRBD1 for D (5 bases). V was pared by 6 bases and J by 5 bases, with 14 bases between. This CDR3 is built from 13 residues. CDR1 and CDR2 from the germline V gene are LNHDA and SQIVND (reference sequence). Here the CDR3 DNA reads TGTGCCAGTAGGAAAACAGGTTTGAACGAGCAGTACTTC. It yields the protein CASRKTGLNEQYF.

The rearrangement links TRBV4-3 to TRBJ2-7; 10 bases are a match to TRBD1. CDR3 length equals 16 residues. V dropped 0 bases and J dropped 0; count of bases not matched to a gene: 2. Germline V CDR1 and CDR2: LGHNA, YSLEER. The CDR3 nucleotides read TGCGCCAGCAGCCAAGATGGACAGGGGGTCTCCTACGAGCAGTACTTC. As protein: CASSQDGQGVSYEQYF.

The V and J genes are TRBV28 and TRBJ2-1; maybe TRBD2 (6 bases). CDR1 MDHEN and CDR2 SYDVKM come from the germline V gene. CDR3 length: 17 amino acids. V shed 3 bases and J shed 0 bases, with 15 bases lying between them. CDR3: CASSFSLRGTSYNEQFF. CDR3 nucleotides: TGTGCCAGCAGTTTCTCCTTGCGCGGGACCTCCTACAATGAGCAGTTCTTC.